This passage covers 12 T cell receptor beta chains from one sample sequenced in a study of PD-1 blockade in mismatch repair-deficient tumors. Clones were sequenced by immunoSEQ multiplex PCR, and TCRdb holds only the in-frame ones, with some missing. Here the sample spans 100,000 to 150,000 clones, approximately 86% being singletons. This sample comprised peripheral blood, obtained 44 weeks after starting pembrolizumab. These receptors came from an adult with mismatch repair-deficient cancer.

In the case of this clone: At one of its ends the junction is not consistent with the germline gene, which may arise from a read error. Here the CDR3 DNA reads TGTGCCAGCAGCTTGGCCCCTTCCTACGGGCAGTACTTC. Its translation: CASSLAPSYGQYF. The J gene is TRBJ2-7, the V gene TRBV5-6, with unresolved D. This CDR3 has 13 amino acids. Germline-derived CDR1 and CDR2 are SGHDT and YYEEEE.

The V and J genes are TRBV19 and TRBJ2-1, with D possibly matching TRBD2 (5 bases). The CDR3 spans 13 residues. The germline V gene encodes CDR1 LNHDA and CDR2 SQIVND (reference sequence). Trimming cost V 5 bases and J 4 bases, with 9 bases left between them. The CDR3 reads CASSERGYNEQFF. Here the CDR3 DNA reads TGTGCCAGTAGTGAGCGCGGGTACAATGAGCAGTTCTTC.

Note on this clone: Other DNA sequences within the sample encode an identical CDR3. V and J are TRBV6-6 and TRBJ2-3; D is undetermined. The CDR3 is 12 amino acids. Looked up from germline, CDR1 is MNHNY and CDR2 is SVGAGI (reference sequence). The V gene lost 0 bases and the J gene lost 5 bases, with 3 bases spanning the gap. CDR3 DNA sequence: TGTGCCAGCAGTTACTCGATAGATACGCAGTATTTT. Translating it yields CASSYSIDTQYF.

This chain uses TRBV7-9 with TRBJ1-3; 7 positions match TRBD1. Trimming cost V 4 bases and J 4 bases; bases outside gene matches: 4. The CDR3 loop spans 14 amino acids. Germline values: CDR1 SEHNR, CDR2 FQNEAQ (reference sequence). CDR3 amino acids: CASSSTGAGNTIYF. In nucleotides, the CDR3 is TGTGCCAGCAGCTCCACAGGGGCCGGAAACACCATATATTTT.

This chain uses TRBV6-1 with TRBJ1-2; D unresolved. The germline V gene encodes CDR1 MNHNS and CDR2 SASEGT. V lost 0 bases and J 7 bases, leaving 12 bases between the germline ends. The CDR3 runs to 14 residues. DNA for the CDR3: TGTGCCAGCAGTGAAGCGCTGGCAGGAGGTGGCTACACCTTC. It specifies CASSEALAGGGYTF.

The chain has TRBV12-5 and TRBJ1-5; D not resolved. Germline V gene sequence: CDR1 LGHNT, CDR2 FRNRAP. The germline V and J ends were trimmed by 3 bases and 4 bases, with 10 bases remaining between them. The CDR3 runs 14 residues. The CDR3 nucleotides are TGTGCTAGTGGTTTAGGAACAGTGAATCAGCCCCAGCATTTT. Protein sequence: CASGLGTVNQPQHF.

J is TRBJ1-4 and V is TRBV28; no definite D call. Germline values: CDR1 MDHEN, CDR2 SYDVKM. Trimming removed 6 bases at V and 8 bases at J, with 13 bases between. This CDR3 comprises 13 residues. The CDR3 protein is CASSPGLGEKLFF. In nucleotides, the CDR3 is TGTGCCAGCAGCCCGGGCCTGGGCGAAAAACTGTTTTTT.

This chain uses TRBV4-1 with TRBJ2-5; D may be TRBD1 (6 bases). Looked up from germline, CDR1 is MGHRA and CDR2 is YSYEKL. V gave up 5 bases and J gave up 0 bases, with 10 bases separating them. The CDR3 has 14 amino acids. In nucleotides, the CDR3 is TGCGCCAGCAGCGTCCGGGACAACCAAGAGACCCAGTACTTC. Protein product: CASSVRDNQETQYF.

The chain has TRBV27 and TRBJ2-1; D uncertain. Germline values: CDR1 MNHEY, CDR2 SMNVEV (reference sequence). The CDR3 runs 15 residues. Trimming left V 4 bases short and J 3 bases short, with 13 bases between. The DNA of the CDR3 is TGTGCCAGCAGTTGGGCAGGTGGAAGCTACAATGAGCAGTTCTTC. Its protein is CASSWAGGSYNEQFF.

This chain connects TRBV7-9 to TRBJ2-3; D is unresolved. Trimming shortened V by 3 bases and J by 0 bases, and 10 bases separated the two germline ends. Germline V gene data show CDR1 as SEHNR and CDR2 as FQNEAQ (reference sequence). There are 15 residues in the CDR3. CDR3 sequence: CASSFASASTDTQYF. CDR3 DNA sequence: TGTGCCAGCAGCTTCGCTAGTGCTAGCACAGATACGCAGTATTTT.

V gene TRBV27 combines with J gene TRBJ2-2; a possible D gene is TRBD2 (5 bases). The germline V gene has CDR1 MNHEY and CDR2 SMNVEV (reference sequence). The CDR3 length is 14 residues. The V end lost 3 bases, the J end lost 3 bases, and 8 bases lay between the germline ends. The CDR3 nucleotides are TGTGCCAGCAGTTTCGGGGTTTACACCGGGGAGCTGTTTTTT. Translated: CASSFGVYTGELFF.

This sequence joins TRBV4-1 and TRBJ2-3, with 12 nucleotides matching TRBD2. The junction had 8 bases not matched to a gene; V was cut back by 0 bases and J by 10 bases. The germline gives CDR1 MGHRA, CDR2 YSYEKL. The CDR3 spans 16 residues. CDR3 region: CASSQDQSTSGRAQYF. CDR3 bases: TGCGCCAGCAGCCAAGACCAGTCGACTAGCGGGAGAGCGCAGTATTTT.